The text below deals with one T cell receptor (beta chain). These data originate in a study of shared clonotypes between healthy human individuals. As for the study in general: Each donor's CD4 naive and CD4 memory cells filled three plates apiece, CD8 naive two, and CD8 memory one.

The method was immunoSEQ multiplex PCR; TCRdb's version includes in-frame clones alone and lacks a portion of them. The sample carries over a million clones, approximately 98% recorded once. Recent acute infections and vaccinations were absent in the healthy HIV-negative adult donors. In germline, CDR1 is MNHNS, CDR2 SASEGT. CDR3 length: 11 amino acids. Trimming pared 4 bases from V and 5 bases from J, leaving 5 bases between. The V gene is TRBV6-1, the J gene TRBJ1-1; D gene uncertain. This receptor was taken from a man younger than 45 in good health. The specimen was naive CD4+ T cells sorted from blood. Subset denoted: CD45RA+ positively selected. The DNA for the CDR3 is TGTGCCAGCAGTGTACAGACTGAAGCTTTCTTT. It codes for CASSVQTEAFF.